Shown below are 16 T cell receptor beta chains from a single sample sequenced in a study of T cells after posttransplantation cyclophosphamide. Only in-frame clones appear in the TCRdb table, and some are missing; sequencing was by immunoSEQ multiplex PCR. The sample was found to contain 30,000 to 45,000 clones, and every one recurs. Specimen: PBMCs. Every receptor here comes from a girl aged 10 to 17 in good health, CMV-negative, and a related stem cell transplant donor.

There are many counts of this clone. The chain employs TRBV19 and TRBJ2-1, with TRBD2 identical over 8 bases. The CDR3 totals 18 residues. Germline-derived CDR1 and CDR2 are LNHDA and SQIVND (reference sequence). V was clipped by 5 bases and J by 2 bases; unmatched bases: 14. The CDR3 bases are TGTGCCAGTAGTCCCCGTTCGGGGGGGTGGAGGGCCTACAATGAGCAGTTCTTC. This translates into CASSPRSGGWRAYNEQFF. The whole variable domain, filled in from reference TRBV19 and TRBJ2-1, reads DGGITQSPKYLFRKEGQNVTLSCEQNLNHDAMYWYRQDPGQGLRLIYYSQIVNDFQKGDIAEGYSVSREKKESFPLTVTSAQKNPTAFYLCASSPRSGGWRAYNEQFFGPGTRLTVL.

This clone was found many times. The V call is TRBV11-2, the J call TRBJ2-2; possibly TRBD1 for D (5 bases). CDR1 is SGHAT and CDR2 is FQNNGV in the germline V gene. V was cut by 5 bases and J by 5 bases, with 15 bases left in between. This CDR3 comprises 15 residues. The CDR3 here is CASSTMSRTTGELFF. Here the CDR3 DNA reads TGTGCCAGCAGCACAATGTCCCGGACAACCGGGGAGCTGTTTTTT. Full variable domain (rest looked up from reference TRBV11-2 and TRBJ2-2): EAGVAQSPRYKIIEKRQSVAFWCNPISGHATLYWYQQILGQGPKLLIQFQNNGVVDDSQLPKDRFSAERLKGVDSTLKIQPAKLEDSAVYLCASSTMSRTTGELFFGEGSRLTVL.

This clone was recorded many times. The V call is TRBV5-1, the J call TRBJ1-2, with a weak D call TRBD1 (5 bases). CDR1 and CDR2 from the germline V gene are SGHRS and YFSETQ. This CDR3 has 12 residues. Between the trimmed V and J ends, which lost 0 bases and 8 bases, there was a span of 8 bases. CDR3 sequence: CASSLARGGYTF. CDR3 nucleotide sequence: TGCGCCAGCAGCTTGGCTAGGGGCGGCTACACCTTC.

This clone was picked up many times. The chain combines TRBV9 with TRBJ2-5; TRBD2 aligns across 9 bases. CDR3 size: 16 residues. CDR1 is SGDLS and CDR2 is YYNGEE in the germline V gene. V lost 3 bases to trimming and J lost 3 bases; unmatched junction nucleotides: 9. The DNA for the CDR3 is TGTGCCAGCAGCGGATCGAAGCGGGAGGTTAAAGAGACCCAGTACTTC. This translates into CASSGSKREVKETQYF.

This clone was detected a few times. The chain uses TRBV29-1 and TRBJ2-7; no firm D call. V lost 4 bases and J 2 bases, leaving 9 bases between the germline ends. The CDR3 length is 12 residues. CDR1 and CDR2 from the germline V gene are SQVTM and ANQGSEA. DNA of the CDR3: TGCAGCGTTGCAGGCAGCCCCTACGAGCAGTACTTC. Protein: CSVAGSPYEQYF.

This clone occurred many times. The genes are TRBV18 and TRBJ2-7; D may be TRBD1 (6 bases). The CDR3 is 14 residues long. Germline CDR1 KGHSH, CDR2 LQKENI. Trimming took off 5 bases at V and 3 bases at J, with 14 bases between the two ends. The CDR3 spells CASSTQGQNYEQYF. For the CDR3, the DNA is TGTGCCAGCTCAACCCAGGGGCAAAACTACGAGCAGTACTTC.

This clone was found a few times. The chain uses TRBV28 and TRBJ1-4; tentatively, D is TRBD1 (5 bases). Between the trimmed V and J ends, which lost 8 bases and 3 bases, there was a span of 10 bases. Germline V CDR1 and CDR2: MDHEN, SYDVKM. This CDR3 contains 13 residues. The CDR3 spells CASRGGANEKLFF. In DNA, the CDR3 is TGTGCCAGCCGGGGGGGTGCTAATGAAAAACTGTTTTTT.

This clone has a count of ten or more. V is TRBV28 and J is TRBJ1-1, with TRBD1 matching over 7 bases. Per the germline V gene, CDR1 is MDHEN and CDR2 is SYDVKM. The CDR3 is made up of 15 amino acids. V shed 1 base and J 4 bases; nucleotides not matched to a gene: 6. The CDR3 loop is CASSLLGDRVTEAFF. The DNA for the CDR3 is TGTGCCAGCAGTTTATTGGGTGACAGGGTCACTGAAGCTTTCTTT.

This clone was counted ten times or more. This chain joins TRBV28 and TRBJ2-5; 11 bases match TRBD2. Germline V CDR1 and CDR2: MDHEN, SYDVKM. J lost 5 bases, V lost 6 bases, and 11 bases had no gene match. The CDR3 runs to 16 residues. CDR3 nucleotide sequence: TGTGCCAGCAGAACTAGCGGGAGTTGGGGTCGGGAGACCCAGTACTTC. This sequence encodes CASRTSGSWGRETQYF. Full variable domain (missing parts from reference TRBV28 and TRBJ2-5): DVKVTQSSRYLVKRTGEKVFLECVQDMDHENMFWYRQDPGLGLRLIYFSYDVKMKEKGDIPEGYSVSREKKERFSLILESASTNQTSMYLCASRTSGSWGRETQYFGPGTRLLVL.

This clone was recorded many times. This rearrangement joins TRBV11-2 to TRBJ2-7; D gene ambiguous. Per germline, CDR1 SGHAT and CDR2 FQNNGV. CDR3 length: 15 residues. V dropped 2 bases and J dropped 3 bases, with 14 bases sitting between them. CDR3 DNA: TGTGCCAGCAGCTTAAGTGGAGCGAAGAGCTACGAGCAGTACTTC. Translation: CASSLSGAKSYEQYF.

The chain links TRBV4-3 to TRBJ1-1, with D uncertain. The V end was cut by 0 bases, the J end by 4 bases, with 12 bases between. The CDR3 totals 15 residues. CDR1 and CDR2 (germline): LGHNA, YSLEER. The CDR3 nucleotides are TGCGCCAGCAGCCAAGATCGATGGGAGGGCACTGAAGCTTTCTTT. It translates to CASSQDRWEGTEAFF.

Only a few counts were recorded for this clone. The genes are TRBV7-9 and TRBJ1-2; no firm D call. Germline lookup yields CDR1 SEHNR and CDR2 FQNEAQ (reference sequence). The CDR3 has 13 amino acids. V lost 3 bases to trimming and J lost 7 bases, with 12 bases between them. The CDR3 loop is CASSFSSGGGYTF. CDR3 DNA: TGTGCCAGCAGCTTTTCCAGCGGCGGTGGCTACACCTTC.

This clone was detected ten times or more. The chain combines TRBV7-9 with TRBJ2-1; no reliable D call. Germline CDR1 and CDR2: SEHNR and FQNEAQ (reference sequence). The CDR3 is 15 amino acids. V lost 5 bases, J lost 3 bases, and 14 bases lay in between. In DNA, the CDR3 is TGTGCCAGCAGCCCCCGTTTCGGAGACTACAATGAGCAGTTCTTC. Protein: CASSPRFGDYNEQFF.

Ten or more counts support this clone. The rearrangement joins TRBV6-5 to TRBJ2-2, with D perhaps TRBD1 (6 bases). This CDR3 comprises 16 residues. Trimming shortened V by 0 bases and J by 4 bases, and 12 bases separated the two germline ends. The germline CDR1 and CDR2 sequences are MNHEY and SVGAGI. DNA for the CDR3: TGTGCCAGCAGTTACTCAACGGTCAGGGGCACCGGGGAGCTGTTTTTT. It encodes CASSYSTVRGTGELFF.

This clone has a handful of counts. The chain has TRBV19 and TRBJ2-3; weak D call: TRBD2 (7 bases). V lost 6 bases, J lost 7 bases, and 17 bases lay in between. There are 14 residues in the CDR3. The germline V gene encodes CDR1 LNHDA and CDR2 SQIVND (reference sequence). The DNA of the CDR3 is TGTGCCAGTAGCCTGTATGGGGGGGCGAATACGCAGTATTTT. Translation: CASSLYGGANTQYF.

This clone was detected many times. The sample has other DNA sequences that encode this CDR3 too. The chain has TRBV6-4 and TRBJ2-3, with 8 positions matching TRBD2. V lost 0 bases, J lost 4 bases, and 0 bases stayed unmatched. The CDR3 is 14 residues long. Germline loops: CDR1 MRHNA, CDR2 SNTAGT. CDR3 in amino acids: CASSDSGGADTQYF. For the CDR3, the DNA is TGTGCCAGCAGTGACTCCGGGGGGGCAGATACGCAGTATTTT.